This T cell receptor (beta chain) was observed in a study of blood T cell repertoires in COVID-19. Across the study: Acute and convalescent COVID-19 specimens originated in the United States, Italy and Spain.

Looked up from germline, CDR1 is LNHDA and CDR2 is SQIVND (reference sequence). Losses at the gene ends were 5 bases for V and 5 bases for J; bases not matched to a gene: 5. This CDR3 is built from 15 residues. Authors' processing steps: By means of reference gene primer amplification, nucleated cell counts were estimated. TCRdb keeps only in-frame clones here, not all; method: immunoSEQ multiplex PCR. V and J calls and clone size are those listed in that table; D and trimming were worked out from the DNA. Here the sample spans 250,000 to 300,000 clones, around 90% being singletons. The sample taken for sequencing was peripheral blood. The receptor was isolated from a woman between 55 and 75 years old with COVID-19, enrolled during active disease. The chain recombines TRBV19 with TRBJ1-6; TRBD1 matches 8 bases. The CDR3 loop is CASSSTGDNNSPLHF. The CDR3 DNA reads TGTGCCAGTAGTTCGACAGGGGACAATAATTCACCCCTCCACTTT.